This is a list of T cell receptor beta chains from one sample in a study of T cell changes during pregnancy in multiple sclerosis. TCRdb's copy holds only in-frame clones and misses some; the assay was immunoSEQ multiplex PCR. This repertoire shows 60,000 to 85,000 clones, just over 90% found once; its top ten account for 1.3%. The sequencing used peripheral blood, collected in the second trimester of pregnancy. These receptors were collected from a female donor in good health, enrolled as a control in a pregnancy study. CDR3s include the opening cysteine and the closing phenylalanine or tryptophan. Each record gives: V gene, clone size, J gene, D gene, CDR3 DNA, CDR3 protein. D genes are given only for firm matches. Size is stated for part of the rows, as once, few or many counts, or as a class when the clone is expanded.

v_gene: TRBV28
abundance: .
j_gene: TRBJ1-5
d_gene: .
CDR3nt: TGTGCCAGCAGTTTAACAGGCGTTAATCAGCCCCAGCATTTT
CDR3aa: CASSLTGVNQPQHF

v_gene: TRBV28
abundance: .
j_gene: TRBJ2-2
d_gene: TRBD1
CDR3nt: TGTGCCAGCAGGGGACAGGGGGCATCGGCCGGGGAGCTGTTTTTT
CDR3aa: CASRGQGASAGELFF

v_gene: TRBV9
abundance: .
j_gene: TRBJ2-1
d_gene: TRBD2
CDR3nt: TGTGCCAGCAGCGCTACTAGCGGGGGGGGCGATGAGCAGTTCTTC
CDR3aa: CASSATSGGGDEQFF

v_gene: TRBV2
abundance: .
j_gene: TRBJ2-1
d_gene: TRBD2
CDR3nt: TGTGCCAGCAGTGAAGGCGGGAGGATGTACAATGAGCAGTTCTTC
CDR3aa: CASSEGGRMYNEQFF

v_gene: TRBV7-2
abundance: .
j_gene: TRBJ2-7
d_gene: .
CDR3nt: TGTGCCAGCAGCTTAATCGGGGACGAGCAGTACTTC
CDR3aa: CASSLIGDEQYF

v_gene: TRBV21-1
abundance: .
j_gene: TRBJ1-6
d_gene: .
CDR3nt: TGTGCCAGCAGCTCACATATTTCACCCCTCCACTTT
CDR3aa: CASSSHISPLHF

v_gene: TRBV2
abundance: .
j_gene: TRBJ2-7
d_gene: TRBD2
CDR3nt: TGTGCCAGCAGCAATAGCGGGGCGTACGAGCAGTACTTC
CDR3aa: CASSNSGAYEQYF

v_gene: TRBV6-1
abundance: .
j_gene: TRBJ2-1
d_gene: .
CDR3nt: TGTGCCAGCAGTGAACAGGGTGATAGATCCTACAATGAGCAGTTCTTC
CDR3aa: CASSEQGDRSYNEQFF

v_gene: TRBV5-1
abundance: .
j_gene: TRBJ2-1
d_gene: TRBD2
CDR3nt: TGCGCCAGCAGCTTGGACGGGACTAGCGGCCCAAGGGGGCATGAGCAGTTCTTC
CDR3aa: CASSLDGTSGPRGHEQFF

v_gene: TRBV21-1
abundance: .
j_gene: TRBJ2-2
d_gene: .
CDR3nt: TGTGCCAGCAGCGGGACAGGGGATACCGGGGAGCTGTTTTTT
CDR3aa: CASSGTGDTGELFF

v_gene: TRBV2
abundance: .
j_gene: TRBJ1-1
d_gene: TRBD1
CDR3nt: TGTGCCAGCAGTGAAGACGGGACAGGGAAAACTGAAGCTTTCTTT
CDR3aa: CASSEDGTGKTEAFF

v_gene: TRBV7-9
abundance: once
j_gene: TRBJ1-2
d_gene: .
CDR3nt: TGTGCCAGCAGTTCTAGGCGAACGCAAGGCTACACCTTC
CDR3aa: CASSSRRTQGYTF

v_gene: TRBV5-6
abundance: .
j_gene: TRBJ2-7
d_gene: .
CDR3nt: TGTGCCAGCAGCCCAACGAGCCAACTGTACGAGCAGTACTTC
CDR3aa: CASSPTSQLYEQYF

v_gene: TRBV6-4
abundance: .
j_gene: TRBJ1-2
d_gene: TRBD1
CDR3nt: TGTGCCAGCAGGGCCCGGGACAGGGACGGCTATGGCTACACCTTC
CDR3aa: CASRARDRDGYGYTF

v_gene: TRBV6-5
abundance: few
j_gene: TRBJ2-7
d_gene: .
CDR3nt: TGTGCCAGCAGTTACGCCGGGCAGGGGTTCGACGAGCAGTACTTC
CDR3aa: CASSYAGQGFDEQYF

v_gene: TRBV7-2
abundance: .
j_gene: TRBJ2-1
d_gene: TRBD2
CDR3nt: TGTGCCAGCAGCTCCACTAGCGGGATGGTCAATGAGCAGTTCTTC
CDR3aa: CASSSTSGMVNEQFF

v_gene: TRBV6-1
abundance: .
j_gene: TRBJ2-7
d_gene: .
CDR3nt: TGTGCCAGCAGGAACGGCTACGAGCAGTACTTC
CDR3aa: CASRNGYEQYF

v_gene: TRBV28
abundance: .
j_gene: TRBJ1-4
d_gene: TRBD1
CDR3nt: TGTGCCAGCAGTTTATGGACCGGGACAGGGAATGAAAAACTGTTTTTT
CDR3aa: CASSLWTGTGNEKLFF

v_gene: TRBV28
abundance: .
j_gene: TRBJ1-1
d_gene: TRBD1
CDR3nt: TGTGCCAGCAGTGAGAATACCGGACAGGGGATGGTGAACACTGAAGCTTTCTTT
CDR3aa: CASSENTGQGMVNTEAFF

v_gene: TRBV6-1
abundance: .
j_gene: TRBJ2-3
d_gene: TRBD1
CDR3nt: TGTGCCAGCAGTGGGGACAGGGATCACTCTAGCACAGATACGCAGTATTTT
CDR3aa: CASSGDRDHSSTDTQYF

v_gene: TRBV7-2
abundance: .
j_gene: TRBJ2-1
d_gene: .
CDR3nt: TGTGCCAGCAGCTTAGGCATCAGGGGCCTGGGCAATGAGCAGTTCTTC
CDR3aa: CASSLGIRGLGNEQFF

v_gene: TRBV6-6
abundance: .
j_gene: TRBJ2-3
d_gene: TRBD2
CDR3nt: TGTGCCAGCAGCCTAACTAGCGCCAGAGATACGCAGTATTTT
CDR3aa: CASSLTSARDTQYF

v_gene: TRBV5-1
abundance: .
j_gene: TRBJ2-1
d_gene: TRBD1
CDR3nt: TGCGCCAGCAGCTACGACAGGGGTCTGTGGAATGAGCAGTTCTTC
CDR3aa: CASSYDRGLWNEQFF

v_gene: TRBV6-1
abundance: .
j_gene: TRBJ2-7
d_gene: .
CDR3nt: TGTGCCAGCAGGGCCCTCCGACAGACCAACTACGAGCAGTACTTC
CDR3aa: CASRALRQTNYEQYF

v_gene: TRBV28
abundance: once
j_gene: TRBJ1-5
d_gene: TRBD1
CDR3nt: TGTGCCAGCAGTTTTGGACAGGGGAACAATCAGCCCCAGCATTTT
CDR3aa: CASSFGQGNNQPQHF

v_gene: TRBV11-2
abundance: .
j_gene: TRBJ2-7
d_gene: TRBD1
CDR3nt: TGTGCCAGCAGCCAAGCCGGGACAGGGATTTTCGAGCAGTACTTC
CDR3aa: CASSQAGTGIFEQYF

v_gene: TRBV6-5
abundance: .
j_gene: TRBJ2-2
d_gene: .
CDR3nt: TGTGCCAGCAGTTACGGGGCCACCGGGGAGCTGTTTTTT
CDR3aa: CASSYGATGELFF

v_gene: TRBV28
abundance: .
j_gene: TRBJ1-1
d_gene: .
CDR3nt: TGTGCCAGCAGTTCTCTTCGGGATTTGAACACTGAAGCTTTCTTT
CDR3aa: CASSSLRDLNTEAFF

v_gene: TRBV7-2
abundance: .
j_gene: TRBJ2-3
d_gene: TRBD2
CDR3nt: TGTGCCAGCAGCCCCCTGACTAGCAGCACAGATACGCAGTATTTT
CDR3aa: CASSPLTSSTDTQYF

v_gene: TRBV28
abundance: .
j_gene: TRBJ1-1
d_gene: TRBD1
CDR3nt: TGTGCCAGCAGCCGACTCAGGGGGAGGAACACTGAAGCTTTCTTT
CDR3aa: CASSRLRGRNTEAFF

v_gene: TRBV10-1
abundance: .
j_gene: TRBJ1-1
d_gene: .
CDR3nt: TGCGCCAGCAGTGAGTCCCAGTTTGGAGCTTTCTTT
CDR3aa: CASSESQFGAFF

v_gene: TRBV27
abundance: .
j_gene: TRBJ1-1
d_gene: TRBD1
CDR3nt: TGTGCCAGCAGTCCAAGGACAGGGAACACTGAAGCTTTCTTT
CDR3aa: CASSPRTGNTEAFF

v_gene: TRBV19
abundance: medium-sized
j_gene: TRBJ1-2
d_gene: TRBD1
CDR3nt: TGTGCCAGTAGACCCACTACAGGGGGCGGCTATGGCTACACCTTC
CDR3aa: CASRPTTGGGYGYTF

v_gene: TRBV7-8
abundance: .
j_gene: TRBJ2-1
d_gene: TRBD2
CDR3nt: TGTGCCAGCAGCTCCCTTGGACTAGCGGGGCGCAACAATGAGCAGTTCTTC
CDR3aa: CASSSLGLAGRNNEQFF

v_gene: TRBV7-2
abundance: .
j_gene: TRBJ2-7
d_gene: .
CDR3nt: TGTGCCAGCAGCCCGTATGACAGAGCTGCCTACGAGCAGTACTTC
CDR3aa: CASSPYDRAAYEQYF

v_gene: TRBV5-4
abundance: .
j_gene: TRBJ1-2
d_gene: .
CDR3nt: TGTGCCAGCAGCAAAACAGGGTCGCAAGGCTACACCTTC
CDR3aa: CASSKTGSQGYTF

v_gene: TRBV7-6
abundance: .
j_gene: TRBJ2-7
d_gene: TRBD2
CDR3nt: TGTGCCAGCAGCTTAGTCGGGGAGGGGTACGAGCAGTACTTC
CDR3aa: CASSLVGEGYEQYF

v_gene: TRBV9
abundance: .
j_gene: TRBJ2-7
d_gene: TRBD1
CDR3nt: TGTGCCAGCAGCGTAGCCGGTACAGGGGGCGTCGAGCAGTACTTC
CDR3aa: CASSVAGTGGVEQYF

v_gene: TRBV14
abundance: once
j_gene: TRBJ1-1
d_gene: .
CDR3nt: TGTGCCAGCAGCTTACGAAGACAGACGGGGGGCACTGAAGCTTTCTTT
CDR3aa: CASSLRRQTGGTEAFF

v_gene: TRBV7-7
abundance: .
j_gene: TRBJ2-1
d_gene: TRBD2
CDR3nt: TGTGCTAGCAGTCGGACTAGCGGGCGGAACAATGAGCAGTTCTTC
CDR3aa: CASSRTSGRNNEQFF

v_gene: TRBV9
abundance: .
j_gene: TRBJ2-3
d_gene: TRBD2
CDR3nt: TGTGCCAGCAGCGTAGGCGGGAGCCTCACAGATACGCAGTATTTT
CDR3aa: CASSVGGSLTDTQYF

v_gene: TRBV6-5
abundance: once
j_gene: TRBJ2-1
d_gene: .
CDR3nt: TGTGCCAGCAGTCCAACTAGTGCCCATGAGCAGTTCTTC
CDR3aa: CASSPTSAHEQFF